This T cell receptor beta chain was profiled in a study of Graves' ophthalmopathy and Graves' hyperthyroidism. Germline CDR1 and CDR2: KGHDR and SFDVKD. Trimming took 7 bases from V and 1 from J, leaving 12 bases between them. The CDR3 loop spans 14 amino acids. This clonotype was detected only a few times. Amplified TCR beta CDR3 regions were obtained using RNA transcripts as template. Second-round multiplex PCR followed a first-round RT-PCR using HTBI primers. TCRdb re-called the multiplex PCR reads through MiXCR, storing one row per CDR3 protein. The sample lists about 1.1 million distinct CDR3 sequences, about 35% occurring once.

The sample was peripheral blood or thyroid tissue (not recorded which). The chain uses TRBV24-1 and TRBJ1-2; no definite D call. This sequence originates from an adult man with Graves' hyperthyroidism. The CDR3 sequence: CATSGRGFNYGYTF. The CDR3 DNA follows: TGTGCCACCAGCGGTCGGGGTTTTAACTATGGCTACACCTTC.